This T cell receptor (beta chain) was sequenced for a study of Tregs in tolerant kidney transplant recipients. Whole-study context: CD4+CD25+CD127- cells came from approximately three-day belatacept mixed lymphocyte reactions, some with approximately 5-day graft donor restimulation.

This clone has only a few counts. Its antigen is not identified. This CDR3 has 17 amino acids. Germline values: CDR1 SGHVS, CDR2 FNYEAQ. The junction had 5 bases not matched to a gene; V was cut back by 0 bases and J by 0 bases. Study-wide points: This study did not directly address biological reproducibility. Few patients were studied, so findings need validation in larger groups.

Produced via immunoSEQ multiplex PCR; TCRdb's table is partial and in-frame only. Altogether 25,000 to 35,000 clones are present, 82% being singletons, with the ten largest covering around 2.1%. The V gene is TRBV7-6, the J gene TRBJ2-1, with TRBD2 matching 7 bases. The source is a human donor in good health. Sequencing was carried out using Tregs from blood cultured with allogeneic cells. This chain's CDR3 is CASSLAQRGSSYNEQFF. CDR3 nucleotides: TGTGCCAGCAGCTTAGCGCAGCGGGGTTCCTCCTACAATGAGCAGTTCTTC.